The count of the clone carrying this TCR beta chain is one. This sample is part of a study of blood T cell repertoires in COVID-19. Study information: Samples of COVID-19 (acute and convalescent) were obtained from the United States, Italy and Spain.

In the original processing: Estimated nucleated cell counts came from reference gene primer amplification. This table comes from immunoSEQ multiplex PCR, and its TCRdb copy is limited to in-frame clones, with some not included. The V and J calls and clone size come from that table; D and trimming were worked out from the DNA. The sample contains about 180,000 clones, about 83% of which appear only once. Per the germline V gene, CDR1 is SQVTM and CDR2 is ANQGSEA. This CDR3 is built from 13 residues. This receptor was taken from a woman aged 30 to 39 who had recovered from COVID-19. This chain joins TRBV29-1 and TRBJ2-7; 9 nucleotides align to TRBD2. The sample was PBMCs or T cells enriched from blood (not recorded which). For the CDR3, the DNA is TGCAGAGACAGGACTAGCGTATCCTACGAGCAGTACTTC. Protein: CRDRTSVSYEQYF.